The 29 T cell receptor beta chains presented below share a single source sample, sequenced in a study of CD8+ T cells in alopecia areata. Once RNA had been extracted, it was reverse transcribed into cDNA to act as the sequencing template. Sequencing was performed with immunoSEQ multiplex PCR; in TCRdb, only in-frame clones are kept and a portion is missing. The repertoire holds about 190,000 clones, around 60% seen once, with over 0.55% in the top ten. Treatment described: oral pan-JAK inhibitor, 5-10 mg twice daily. The input for sequencing was CD4+ T cells sorted from blood, taken at week 4, from a patient treated with tofacitinib. All receptors derive from a human donor with alopecia areata.

A note on this clone: Without the conserved terminal phenylalanine or tryptophan, this CDR3 likely stems from a read error. DNA of the CDR3: TGTGCCAGCAGTTTATCGGAGGGCTATTCCTACGAGCAGTACTCC. Encoded protein: CASSLSEGYSYEQYS. The V gene is TRBV27, the J gene TRBJ2-7; the D gene is possibly TRBD2 (6 bases). The CDR3 extends over 15 amino acids. Trimming pared 0 bases from V and 1 base from J, leaving 10 bases between. Germline CDR1 and CDR2: MNHEY and SMNVEV (reference sequence).

The CDR3 reads CAWTPRGYGYTF. In DNA, the CDR3 is TGTGCCTGGACTCCTAGGGGGTATGGCTACACCTTC. J is TRBJ1-2 and V is TRBV30, with D maybe TRBD1 (6 bases). Trimming cost V 4 bases and J 5 bases, with 11 bases left between them. Germline V gene sequence: CDR1 GTSNPN, CDR2 SVGIG (reference sequence). This CDR3 has 12 residues.

This clone was detected only once. The rearrangement joins TRBV5-1 to TRBJ2-1, with D possibly TRBD2 on 6 matching bases. The CDR3 sequence is 17 residues long. Trimming shortened V by 0 bases and J by 2 bases, and 15 bases separated the two germline ends. Germline V gene lookup returns CDR1 SGHRS and CDR2 YFSETQ. CDR3 coding DNA: TGCGCCAGCAGCTTGGGGGTCGGGACTGTTACCTACAATGAGCAGTTCTTC. Translated: CASSLGVGTVTYNEQFF.

The J gene is TRBJ2-7, the V gene TRBV7-2; D unclear. The CDR3 runs to 13 residues. Germline lookup yields CDR1 SGHTA and CDR2 FQGNSA. Trimming removed 5 bases at V and 4 bases at J, with 12 bases between. CDR3 bases: TGTGCCAGCAGCCCCCGGGTGGAGTACGAGCAGTACTTC. This sequence encodes CASSPRVEYEQYF.

This clone was seen only once. V is TRBV5-1 and J is TRBJ1-4; D remains unclear. The ends were cut back, 0 bases at V and 0 bases at J, with 3 bases in the middle. Germline-derived CDR1 and CDR2 are SGHRS and YFSETQ. The CDR3 consists of 14 residues. The CDR3 sequence: CASSLVATNEKLFF. CDR3 nucleotides: TGCGCCAGCAGCTTGGTTGCAACTAATGAAAAACTGTTTTTT. Full variable domain (remainder filled in from reference TRBV5-1 and TRBJ1-4): KAGVTQTPRYLIKTRGQQVTLSCSPISGHRSVSWYQQTPGQGLQFLFEYFSETQRNKGNFPGRFSGRQFSNSRSEMNVSTLELGDSALYLCASSLVATNEKLFFGSGTQLSVL.

This clone was seen only a few times. The chain is built from TRBV29-1 and TRBJ2-7, with D tentatively TRBD2 (5 bases). The CDR3 sequence is 13 residues long. Deletions cut 6 bases from V and 1 base from J, with 13 bases between. Germline-derived CDR1 and CDR2 are SQVTM and ANQGSEA. The CDR3 DNA follows: TGCAGCGTCCCCGGAGGTGGTTCCTACGAGCAGTACTTC. Protein product: CSVPGGGSYEQYF.

J is TRBJ1-4 and V is TRBV7-9, with D tentatively TRBD1 (5 bases). CDR3 length equals 15 residues. Germline V gene sequence: CDR1 SEHNR, CDR2 FQNEAQ (reference sequence). V shed 5 bases and J shed 3 bases, with 13 bases lying between them. The CDR3, as DNA: TGTGCCAGCAGCCAAGCAGGGATGGCTAATGAAAAACTGTTTTTT. Translated: CASSQAGMANEKLFF.

V usage is TRBV2 and J usage is TRBJ2-5; D is undetermined. CDR1 and CDR2 from the germline V gene are SNHLY and FYNNEI. The CDR3 sequence is 12 residues long. Trimming removed 7 bases from V and 11 bases from J, with 17 bases in between. CDR3 sequence (DNA): TGTGCCAGCAAAGCAGATCTGGGCGTTCAGTACTTC. Protein sequence: CASKADLGVQYF.

The V call is TRBV4-1, the J call TRBJ2-2; a possible D gene is TRBD1 (5 bases). Germline V gene data show CDR1 as MGHRA and CDR2 as YSYEKL. The V and J ends lost 0 bases and 0 bases respectively, with 11 bases between them. This CDR3 is 17 amino acids long. The CDR3 region is CASSQDRGRTNTGELFF. Written as DNA, the CDR3 is TGCGCCAGCAGCCAAGATAGGGGCAGAACGAACACCGGGGAGCTGTTTTTT.

This chain links TRBV19 with TRBJ1-2, with D possibly being TRBD1 (6 bases). Germline assignment: CDR1 LNHDA and CDR2 SQIVND (reference sequence). The CDR3 is made up of 13 amino acids. V lost 4 bases, J lost 5 bases, and 11 bases lay in between. CDR3 in amino acids: CASSTDRKYGYTF. CDR3 bases: TGTGCCAGTAGTACGGACAGAAAGTATGGCTACACCTTC.

The chain has TRBV29-1 and TRBJ2-7, with D perhaps given as TRBD1 or TRBD2 (6 bases each). Germline assignment: CDR1 SQVTM and CDR2 ANQGSEA. V gave up 7 bases and J gave up 0 bases, with 16 bases separating them. The CDR3 consists of 14 residues. The DNA for the CDR3 is TGCAGCGCAGTCAGGGGAGGAACCTCCTACGAGCAGTACTTC. Amino acids: CSAVRGGTSYEQYF.

The chain joins TRBV7-2 to TRBJ2-4, with 7 bases fitting TRBD1. CDR3 length: 15 residues. CDR1 SGHTA and CDR2 FQGNSA come from the germline V gene. J lost 8 bases, V lost 5 bases, and 12 bases had no gene match. CDR3 region: CASSPPPGQRDIQYF. The DNA of the CDR3 is TGTGCCAGCAGCCCCCCGCCGGGACAGAGGGACATTCAGTACTTC.

The V call is TRBV7-9, the J call TRBJ1-5, with TRBD1 matching over 8 bases. Per the germline V gene, CDR1 is SEHNR and CDR2 is FQNEAQ (reference sequence). The V gene end was trimmed by 5 bases and the J gene end by 2 bases; junction bases not matched to a gene: 5. The length of the CDR3 is 15 residues. The CDR3 here is CASSPQGAGNQPQHF. DNA of the CDR3: TGTGCCAGCAGCCCCCAGGGGGCTGGCAATCAGCCCCAGCATTTT. Based on the CDR3 plus reference TRBV7-9 and TRBJ1-5, the full variable domain is DTGVSQNPRHKITKRGQNVTFRCDPISEHNRLYWYRQTLGQGPEFLTYFQNEAQLEKSRLLSDRFSAERPKGSFSTLEIQRTEQGDSAMYLCASSPQGAGNQPQHFGDGTRLSIL.

This clone came up a few times. The CDR3 spells CAWAGTIKETQYF. CDR3 DNA sequence: TGTGCCTGGGCCGGGACTATCAAAGAGACCCAGTACTTC. This sequence joins TRBV30 and TRBJ2-5; 7 bases agree with TRBD2. Unmatched junction bases numbered 6, after V lost 5 bases and J lost 3 bases. This CDR3 comprises 13 residues. CDR1 is GTSNPN and CDR2 is SVGIG in the germline V gene (reference sequence). The variable domain in full, with the rest retrieved from reference TRBV30 and TRBJ2-5, is SQTIHQWPATLVQPVGSPLSLECTVEGTSNPNLYWYRQAAGRGLQLLFYSVGIGQISSEVPQNLSASRPQDRQFILSSKKLLLSDSGFYLCAWAGTIKETQYFGPGTRLLVL.

The rearrangement joins TRBV10-3 to TRBJ1-2, with 7 bases lining up with TRBD1. The CDR3 length is 12 residues. Germline V gives CDR1 ENHRY, CDR2 SYGVKD. The ends lost 2 bases at V and 6 bases at J; junction bases unmatched: 0. Here the CDR3 reads CAISETGDGYTF. CDR3 sequence (DNA): TGTGCCATCAGTGAGACAGGGGATGGCTACACCTTC.

V gene TRBV28 combines with J gene TRBJ1-1, with 7 bases that match TRBD1. Germline assignment: CDR1 MDHEN and CDR2 SYDVKM. CDR3 length: 15 residues. Losses at the gene ends were 3 bases for V and 5 bases for J; bases not matched to a gene: 9. The CDR3 nucleotides are TGTGCCAGCAGTTTGGGCCGCAGCAGGGGGACTGAAGCTTTCTTT. Translation: CASSLGRSRGTEAFF.

The chain employs TRBV5-1 and TRBJ1-1; D is undetermined. The CDR3 spans 14 residues. CDR1 and CDR2 (germline): SGHRS, YFSETQ. V gave up 0 bases and J gave up 3 bases, with 9 bases separating them. CDR3 in amino acids: CASSLAHGDTEAFF. For the CDR3, the DNA is TGCGCCAGCAGCTTGGCCCACGGGGACACTGAAGCTTTCTTT. Full variable domain (missing parts from reference TRBV5-1 and TRBJ1-1): KAGVTQTPRYLIKTRGQQVTLSCSPISGHRSVSWYQQTPGQGLQFLFEYFSETQRNKGNFPGRFSGRQFSNSRSEMNVSTLELGDSALYLCASSLAHGDTEAFFGQGTRLTVV.

The chain employs TRBV29-1 and TRBJ2-7; 7 nucleotides align to TRBD1. Unmatched junction bases numbered 5, after V lost 7 bases and J lost 2 bases. The CDR3 runs 12 residues. The germline gives CDR1 SQVTM, CDR2 ANQGSEA. The chain's CDR3 is CSATGTAYEQYF. CDR3 sequence (DNA): TGCAGCGCTACCGGGACAGCCTACGAGCAGTACTTC.

The chain employs TRBV29-1 and TRBJ2-3; 7 nucleotides match TRBD2. Trimming cost V 7 bases and J 7 bases; bases outside gene matches: 14. From germline, CDR1 is SQVTM and CDR2 ANQGSEA. This CDR3 is 14 amino acids long. CDR3 amino acids: CSDGPSGESNTQYF. In DNA form, the CDR3 reads TGCAGCGATGGACCTAGCGGAGAATCCAATACGCAGTATTTT.

The chain carries TRBV30 and TRBJ2-2, with D perhaps TRBD2 (6 bases). The germline V gene encodes CDR1 GTSNPN and CDR2 SVGIG (reference sequence). The CDR3 sequence is 15 residues long. V was cut by 3 bases and J by 3 bases, with 14 bases left in between. In DNA form, the CDR3 reads TGTGCCTGGAGGGGACTGGGGGAGGACACCGGGGAGCTGTTTTTT. It yields the protein CAWRGLGEDTGELFF.

There are a few counts of this clone. The V call is TRBV5-6, the J call TRBJ2-1; TRBD1 agrees at 10 bases. From germline, CDR1 is SGHDT and CDR2 YYEEEE. V shed 4 bases and J 7 bases; nucleotides not matched to a gene: 11. The CDR3 has 16 residues. CDR3 bases: TGTGCCAGCAGCCTTTTATGGGACAGGGGATGGAATGAGCAGTTCTTC. The encoded protein is CASSLLWDRGWNEQFF.

This clone appeared a few times. J is TRBJ2-5 and V is TRBV29-1; D may be TRBD2 (5 bases). The CDR3 sequence is 13 residues long. Between the trimmed V and J ends, which lost 4 bases and 5 bases, there was a span of 14 bases. CDR1 is SQVTM, CDR2 ANQGSEA, per germline. CDR3: CSVGISERETQYF. In DNA, the CDR3 is TGCAGCGTTGGTATTTCGGAGCGGGAGACCCAGTACTTC. Full variable domain (remainder filled in from reference TRBV29-1 and TRBJ2-5): SAVISQKPSRDICQRGTSLTIQCQVDSQVTMMFWYRQQPGQSLTLIATANQGSEATYESGFVIDKFPISRPNLTFSTLTVSNMSPEDSSIYLCSVGISERETQYFGPGTRLLVL.

The chain uses TRBV29-1 and TRBJ2-1; 8 bases fit TRBD2. V was clipped by 4 bases and J by 5 bases; unmatched bases: 10. Germline CDR1 reads SQVTM; CDR2 reads ANQGSEA. This CDR3 comprises 15 residues. As DNA, the CDR3 is TGCAGCGTTGGGCAGTCGAGCGGGAGAGACAATGAGCAGTTCTTC. Translated: CSVGQSSGRDNEQFF.

V usage is TRBV30 and J usage is TRBJ2-7; D might be TRBD1 (6 bases). V lost 0 bases to trimming and J lost 1 base, with 13 bases between them. Germline CDR1 and CDR2: GTSNPN and SVGIG (reference sequence). This CDR3 has 15 amino acids. The CDR3 loop is CAWSVPGHVSYEQYF. CDR3 coding DNA: TGTGCCTGGAGTGTACCGGGACATGTTTCCTACGAGCAGTACTTC.

The table lists this clone with a few counts. The chain joins TRBV7-9 to TRBJ2-7; 7 bases fit TRBD1. Germline V gene data show CDR1 as SEHNR and CDR2 as FQNEAQ (reference sequence). Trimming cost V 5 bases and J 0 bases; bases outside gene matches: 7. The CDR3 spans 15 residues. The CDR3 coding sequence is TGTGCCAGCAGCCACCGGGACAGAAGCTCCTACGAGCAGTACTTC. Translation: CASSHRDRSSYEQYF.

The chain is built from TRBV4-1 and TRBJ1-2, with TRBD1 matching over 7 bases. Trimming removed 0 bases from V and 7 bases from J; junction bases left unmatched: 8. The CDR3 length is 15 residues. Germline V lookup: CDR1 MGHRA, CDR2 YSYEKL. Here the CDR3 reads CASSQEGQRRRGYTF. For the CDR3, the DNA is TGCGCCAGCAGCCAAGAGGGACAGAGGAGACGTGGCTACACCTTC.

CDR3 nucleotides: TGCACGCCAGTCCCAGGGAGGTACGAGCAGTACTTC. It yields the protein CTPVPGRYEQYF. This chain joins TRBV29-1 and TRBJ2-7, with D tentatively TRBD2 (6 bases). Germline V gene data show CDR1 as SQVTM and CDR2 as ANQGSEA. The CDR3 runs to 12 residues.

The chain is built from TRBV4-1 and TRBJ2-7, with 12 bases identical to TRBD2. The CDR3 extends over 15 amino acids. Germline-derived CDR1 and CDR2 are MGHRA and YSYEKL. The junction had 0 bases not matched to a gene; V was cut back by 1 base and J by 2 bases. This CDR3 reads CASSQASGRAYEQYF. DNA for the CDR3: TGCGCCAGCAGCCAAGCTAGCGGGAGGGCCTACGAGCAGTACTTC.

The chain joins TRBV30 to TRBJ1-2; D is unclear. Germline CDR1 GTSNPN, CDR2 SVGIG (reference sequence). V gave up 1 base and J gave up 8 bases, with 8 bases separating them. The CDR3 covers 11 residues. The CDR3: CAWSEAIGYTF. CDR3 DNA sequence: TGTGCCTGGAGTGAGGCCATAGGCTACACCTTC.